This T cell receptor (beta chain) was found in a study of cytomegalovirus exposure and HLA in healthy donors. Broader study findings: Equally common other TCR beta chains were less clonally expanded than HLA-associated ones, a later analysis found. The study designated 150 or so TCR beta chains cytomegalovirus-associated.

As regards this clone: Its antigen is unidentified.

The germline CDR1 and CDR2 sequences are SGHVS and FQNEAQ. Between the trimmed V and J ends, which lost 4 bases and 1 base, there was a span of 20 bases. This CDR3 has 19 residues. This PCR relied on a set of 60 Vbeta primers and 13 Jbeta primers. The method was immunoSEQ multiplex PCR; TCRdb's version includes in-frame clones alone and lacks a portion of them. This table holds roughly 190,000 clones, more than 75% found once. This receptor was taken from a woman in her 50s in good health and CMV-seropositive. The chain combines TRBV7-8 with TRBJ2-6; possible D gene TRBD2, 7 bases. Sequenced input: PBMCs. CDR3: CASSWPGRGAGSGANVLTF. CDR3 sequence (DNA): TGTGCCAGCAGCTGGCCGGGGAGGGGGGCGGGGTCTGGGGCCAACGTCCTGACTTTC.